This entry lists 15 T cell receptor beta chains sequenced from one sample in a study of T cell responses to AZD1222 COVID-19 vaccine. The method was immunoSEQ multiplex PCR; TCRdb's version includes in-frame clones alone and lacks a portion of them. This sample has fewer than 85,000 clones, with around nine tenths found just once. This specimen was peripheral blood, taken 28 days after the second AZD1222 dose. The origin of the receptors is an adult who received the AZD1222 COVID-19 vaccine.

This clone was found a few times. The chain links TRBV30 to TRBJ2-1; 13 bases fit TRBD2. Per germline, CDR1 GTSNPN and CDR2 SVGIG (reference sequence). This CDR3 is built from 18 residues. Trimming removed 4 bases from V and 8 bases from J; junction bases left unmatched: 17. The CDR3 sequence: CAWTAFYRTSGSWDEQFF. CDR3 coding DNA: TGTGCCTGGACAGCCTTTTATAGGACTAGCGGGAGTTGGGATGAGCAGTTCTTC. The whole variable domain, remainder taken from reference TRBV30 and TRBJ2-1, is SQTIHQWPATLVQPVGSPLSLECTVEGTSNPNLYWYRQAAGRGLQLLFYSVGIGQISSEVPQNLSASRPQDRQFILSSKKLLLSDSGFYLCAWTAFYRTSGSWDEQFFGPGTRLTVL.

CDR3 nucleotides: TGTGCCATCAGTGACCGGGCTGAAGGGACTGAAGCTTTCTTT. Translation: CAISDRAEGTEAFF. The chain carries TRBV10-3 and TRBJ1-1; D gene uncertain. The length of the CDR3 is 14 residues. CDR1 and CDR2 (germline): ENHRY, SYGVKD. V was clipped by 3 bases and J by 5 bases, with 13 bases between them.

The chain joins TRBV7-9 to TRBJ1-5; TRBD1 is a possible D gene (6 bases). CDR1 is SEHNR, CDR2 FQNEAQ, per germline (reference sequence). The CDR3 sequence is 15 residues long. V was clipped by 1 base and J by 3 bases, with 10 bases between them. DNA of the CDR3: TGTGCCAGCAGCTTAGGTGGACAGTCCAATCAGCCCCAGCATTTT. Encoded protein: CASSLGGQSNQPQHF.

The J gene is TRBJ2-7, the V gene TRBV4-2; 7 bases are a match to TRBD1. Germline V gene sequence: CDR1 LGHNA, CDR2 YNFKEQ. The length of the CDR3 is 15 residues. The trim removed 4 bases at V and 3 bases at J, leaving 9 bases unmatched. The CDR3 coding sequence is TGTGCCAGCAGCCCAAACAGGGGCGAAAGCTACGAGCAGTACTTC. This codes for CASSPNRGESYEQYF.

The chain uses TRBV28 and TRBJ1-1, with D perhaps TRBD1 (6 bases). This CDR3 is built from 11 residues. In germline, CDR1 is MDHEN, CDR2 SYDVKM. The V end was cut by 2 bases, the J end by 11 bases, with 9 bases between. As DNA, the CDR3 is TGTGCCAGCAGTTTAAGGGGGGAGGCTTTCTTT. Translation: CASSLRGEAFF. The variable domain in full, completed from reference TRBV28 and TRBJ1-1, reads DVKVTQSSRYLVKRTGEKVFLECVQDMDHENMFWYRQDPGLGLRLIYFSYDVKMKEKGDIPEGYSVSREKKERFSLILESASTNQTSMYLCASSLRGEAFFGQGTRLTVV.

V gene TRBV4-3 combines with J gene TRBJ2-1, with a tentative D call TRBD2 (6 bases). Deletions cut 0 bases from V and 9 bases from J, with 27 bases between. Looked up from germline, CDR1 is LGHNA and CDR2 is YSLEER. This CDR3 has 19 residues. The CDR3 loop is CASSQDGGFSLRPVPEQFF. The CDR3 nucleotides are TGCGCCAGCAGCCAAGATGGGGGGTTTTCGCTGAGGCCGGTTCCTGAGCAGTTCTTC.

The V call is TRBV7-2, the J call TRBJ2-1; no clear D gene. CDR3 length: 15 amino acids. CDR1 and CDR2 (germline): SGHTA, FQGNSA. Trimming removed 2 bases at V and 4 bases at J, with 12 bases between. CDR3 sequence (DNA): TGTGCCAGCAGCTTAAAGACTGGTCTTTACAATGAGCAGTTCTTC. It specifies CASSLKTGLYNEQFF.

A note on this clone: At one boundary the junction diverges from the germline segment, which might be a read error. The CDR3 DNA reads as TGTGCCAGCTGTTACTCGCGACAGGGGGGCGCCGAAGCTTTCTTT. This codes for CASCYSRQGGAEAFF. The chain is built from TRBV6-5 and TRBJ1-1; TRBD1 agrees at 9 bases. The germline CDR1 and CDR2 sequences are MNHEY and SVGAGI. The CDR3 runs 15 residues.

V and J are TRBV14 and TRBJ2-7; D possibly corresponds to TRBD2 (6 bases). From germline, CDR1 is SGHDN and CDR2 FVKESK. Trimming shortened V by 3 bases and J by 2 bases, and 11 bases separated the two germline ends. This CDR3 has 14 residues. The chain's CDR3 is CASSHRGLTYEQYF. The CDR3 DNA is TGTGCCAGCAGCCACCGGGGACTTACCTACGAGCAGTACTTC.

This CDR3 reads CASGLPPPLGAINQPQHF. CDR3 sequence (DNA): TGTGCTAGTGGTTTGCCCCCTCCACTCGGAGCCATCAATCAGCCCCAGCATTTT. This chain joins TRBV12-5 and TRBJ1-5; D gene unclear. The CDR3 covers 18 residues. Germline V gives CDR1 LGHNT, CDR2 FRNRAP. V was clipped by 2 bases and J by 3 bases, with 20 bases between them.

This chain links TRBV15 with TRBJ2-1; D is possibly TRBD1 (7 bases). The CDR3 sequence is 15 residues long. V lost 0 bases and J lost 6, with 12 bases in between. Germline V gene sequence: CDR1 LNHNV, CDR2 YYDKDF (reference sequence). The CDR3 sequence is CATSRDRQGGNEQFF. The CDR3, as DNA: TGTGCCACCAGCAGAGATAGGCAGGGGGGCAATGAGCAGTTCTTC.

The chain links TRBV19 to TRBJ2-1; D may be TRBD1 (6 bases). This CDR3 is built from 13 residues. CDR1 is LNHDA, CDR2 SQIVND, per germline (reference sequence). The V and J ends lost 2 bases and 11 bases respectively, with 13 bases between them. Here the CDR3 reads CASSITRDTQQFF. The CDR3 DNA reads as TGTGCCAGTAGTATAACCCGGGACACTCAGCAGTTCTTC.

The genes are TRBV7-8 and TRBJ1-6, with 7 bases identical to TRBD1. V shed 4 bases, J shed 7 bases, and the junction held 7 bases outside the gene matches. Germline CDR1 reads SGHVS; CDR2 reads FQNEAQ. The CDR3 spans 15 residues. Here the CDR3 DNA reads TGTGCCAGCAGCTGGGGAGGGACAGCCAATTCACCCCTCCACTTT. Amino acid sequence: CASSWGGTANSPLHF.

This chain joins TRBV9 and TRBJ1-1; unclear D gene. Trimming stripped 0 bases from V and 5 bases from J, with 11 bases between. The CDR3 has 14 amino acids. CDR1 is SGDLS and CDR2 is YYNGEE in the germline V gene. CDR3 sequence: CASSVEVLGTEAFF. The CDR3 nucleotides are TGTGCCAGCAGCGTAGAGGTTCTGGGAACTGAAGCTTTCTTT.

This clone appeared a single time. The chain employs TRBV9 and TRBJ2-1; 9 bases fit TRBD2. This CDR3 region has 16 residues. Trimming cost V 3 bases and J 3 bases; bases outside gene matches: 7. Germline CDR1 SGDLS, CDR2 YYNGEE. The CDR3 protein is CASSATLAGYYNEQFF. CDR3 in DNA: TGTGCCAGCAGCGCCACTCTAGCGGGATACTACAATGAGCAGTTCTTC.